These T cell receptor beta chains were read from a single sample in a study of blood T cell repertoires in COVID-19. Sequencing was performed with immunoSEQ multiplex PCR; in TCRdb, only in-frame clones are kept and a portion is missing. Among 95,000 to 110,000 clones, about 80% were seen once, and the ten largest hold roughly 4%. What was sequenced was peripheral blood. These receptors were obtained from a man between 65 and 85 years old with acute or convalescent COVID-19. The CDR3 runs from the conserved cysteine through the conserved F or W. The D gene is left open where the match is weak. Clone size is not always given. Where it is, it says once, few, many or a class for expanded clones.

NA,TRBV7-8,few,TRBJ2-1,CASSLGGQPYNEQFF,TGTGCCAGCAGCTTAGGCGGACAGCCCTACAATGAGCAGTTCTTC
NA,TRBV27,NA,TRBJ1-5,CASSFSGSGQPQHF,TGTGCCAGCAGTTTTTCAGGGTCAGGGCAGCCCCAGCATTTT
NA,TRBV7-9,NA,TRBJ1-1,CASSHGGIEAFF,TGTGCCAGCAGCCACGGGGGTATTGAAGCTTTCTTT
NA,TRBV29-1,NA,TRBJ2-3,CSVEILTDTQYF,TGCAGCGTTGAAATCCTCACAGATACGCAGTATTTT
TRBD1,TRBV25-1,NA,TRBJ1-3,CASTYRDRTGNTIYF,TGTGCCAGCACCTATCGGGACAGAACGGGAAACACCATATATTTT
TRBD1,TRBV5-1,NA,TRBJ2-1,CASSRIGTGATYNEQFF,TGCGCCAGCAGCAGGATCGGGACAGGGGCCACCTACAATGAGCAGTTCTTC
TRBD1,TRBV11-2,NA,TRBJ2-3,CASSPGQGHQAQYF,TGTGCCAGCAGCCCGGGACAGGGTCATCAAGCGCAGTATTTT
TRBD2,TRBV15,NA,TRBJ2-7,CATSRASGSSYEQYF,TGTGCCACCAGCAGAGCTAGCGGGAGCTCCTACGAGCAGTACTTC
NA,TRBV5-1,NA,TRBJ1-2,CASSLDISNYGYTF,TGCGCCAGCAGCTTAGACATATCTAACTATGGCTACACCTTC
TRBD1,TRBV6-1,NA,TRBJ1-4,CASSERGLNEKLFF,TGTGCCAGCAGTGAAAGGGGGCTTAATGAAAAACTGTTTTTT
TRBD1,TRBV4-3,NA,TRBJ1-1,CASSQVDRDITEAFF,TGCGCCAGCAGCCAAGTAGACAGGGATATCACTGAAGCTTTCTTT
TRBD1,TRBV5-1,NA,TRBJ1-2,CASSLATPGQGAYGYTF,TGCGCCAGCAGCTTAGCCACCCCGGGACAGGGGGCTTATGGCTACACCTTC
NA,TRBV15,NA,TRBJ2-1,CATSRGGAMQESEQFF,TGTGCCACCAGCAGAGGCGGGGCCATGCAGGAATCTGAGCAGTTCTTC
NA,TRBV7-9,NA,TRBJ2-2,CASSLTLVDTGELFF,TGTGCCAGCAGCTTAACCCTCGTAGACACCGGGGAGCTGTTTTTT
TRBD1,TRBV7-8,NA,TRBJ1-3,CASSLVGDSGNTIYF,TGTGCCAGCAGCTTAGTTGGGGACAGCGGAAACACCATATATTTT
NA,TRBV5-4,NA,TRBJ1-5,CASSLQGSSNQPQHF,TGTGCCAGCAGCTTACAGGGATCGAGCAATCAGCCCCAGCATTTT
NA,TRBV9,NA,TRBJ1-1,CASSPTLSPTEAFF,TGTGCCAGCAGCCCCACTTTAAGTCCCACTGAAGCTTTCTTT
TRBD1,TRBV12-5,few,TRBJ1-1,CASGSGQGNTEAFF,TGTGCTAGTGGTTCCGGACAGGGCAACACTGAAGCTTTCTTT
NA,TRBV7-9,NA,TRBJ1-3,CASSLPQVGLSGNTIYF,TGTGCCAGCAGCTTACCCCAGGTGGGGCTCTCTGGAAACACCATATATTTT
NA,TRBV5-4,NA,TRBJ1-1,CASSLENSATEAFF,TGTGCCAGCAGCTTGGAAAACAGTGCCACTGAAGCTTTCTTT
TRBD1,TRBV6-5,few,TRBJ1-2,CASRVLQGSNYGYTF,TGTGCCAGCCGGGTTCTACAGGGGTCAAACTATGGCTACACCTTC
TRBD1,TRBV27,NA,TRBJ2-3,CASSLLGTGAGADTQYF,TGTGCCAGCAGTTTACTAGGGACAGGGGCGGGGGCAGATACGCAGTATTTT
NA,TRBV27,NA,TRBJ2-5,CASSLKDRVQETQYF,TGTGCCAGCAGTTTAAAGGACAGAGTCCAAGAGACCCAGTACTTC
NA,TRBV7-6,NA,TRBJ1-3,CASSLLLGGESNTIYF,TGTGCCAGCAGCTTACTTCTCGGGGGAGAGAGTAACACCATATATTTT
TRBD1,TRBV5-1,once,TRBJ1-1,CASSGHQGAMAEAFF,TGCGCCAGCAGCGGACATCAGGGGGCGATGGCTGAAGCTTTCTTT
TRBD2,TRBV6-6,NA,TRBJ2-7,CASSPYGTSGTGSYEQYF,TGTGCCAGCAGTCCCTACGGGACTAGCGGCACGGGATCCTACGAGCAGTACTTC
NA,TRBV4-3,NA,TRBJ2-2,CASSQGGRPLHTGELFF,TGCGCCAGCAGCCAAGGAGGGAGACCCTTGCACACCGGGGAGCTGTTTTTT
TRBD1,TRBV19,few,TRBJ1-2,CASRGPGQGINYGYTF,TGTGCCAGTAGGGGTCCGGGACAGGGTATCAACTATGGCTACACCTTC
NA,TRBV2,once,TRBJ2-1,CASSDRDFFDEQFF,TGTGCCAGCAGTGATAGAGACTTCTTCGATGAGCAGTTCTTC
NA,TRBV28,NA,TRBJ2-2,CASRPQGYTGELFF,TGTGCCAGCAGACCACAGGGATACACCGGGGAGCTGTTTTTT
NA,TRBV7-2,NA,TRBJ2-3,CASSYWQGPDTQYF,TGTGCCAGCAGCTATTGGCAGGGTCCAGATACGCAGTATTTT
NA,TRBV5-1,NA,TRBJ1-6,CASSLGQEGSPLHF,TGCGCCAGCAGCTTGGGGCAGGAAGGTTCACCCCTCCACTTT
TRBD2,TRBV11-2,NA,TRBJ2-1,CASSLGSTSGDHNEQFF,TGTGCCAGCAGCTTAGGCTCGACTAGCGGGGATCACAATGAGCAGTTCTTC
TRBD1,TRBV6-2/TRBV6-3,few,TRBJ1-2,CASSHRDRAYGYTF,TGTGCCAGCAGCCACCGGGACAGGGCCTATGGCTACACCTTC
NA,TRBV18,NA,TRBJ2-3,CASSAGEASTDTQYF,TGTGCCAGCTCAGCGGGTGAGGCTAGCACAGATACGCAGTATTTT
TRBD1,TRBV18,NA,TRBJ1-4,CASSRQGTANEKLFF,TGTGCCAGCTCACGACAGGGGACGGCTAATGAAAAACTGTTTTTT
TRBD1,TRBV29-1,NA,TRBJ2-5,CSFRQGRQETQYF,TGCAGCTTCCGACAGGGGCGCCAAGAGACCCAGTACTTC
NA,TRBV3-1/TRBV3-2,NA,TRBJ1-1,CASSQARLVRSTEAFF,TGTGCCAGCAGCCAAGCAAGATTGGTTCGGAGCACTGAAGCTTTCTTT
TRBD1,TRBV6-2/TRBV6-3,once,TRBJ2-5,CASSYSRAGGIGTQYF,TGTGCCAGCAGTTACTCGAGGGCAGGGGGCATCGGGACCCAGTACTTC
NA,TRBV7-8,NA,TRBJ2-3,CASSLAGRTDTQYF,TGTGCCAGCAGCTTAGCGGGGCGCACAGATACGCAGTATTTT
NA,TRBV6-2/TRBV6-3,NA,TRBJ1-5,CASSYRAGDSNQPQHF,TGTGCCAGCAGTTACAGGGCAGGGGATAGCAATCAGCCCCAGCATTTT
NA,TRBV9,NA,TRBJ1-1,CASSVVGSLNTEAFF,TGTGCCAGCAGCGTAGTGGGCAGTTTGAACACTGAAGCTTTCTTT